These T cell receptor beta chains were read from a single sample in a study of blood T cells in healthy people across ages. TCRdb called the 5' RACE reads again in MiXCR, with one record for every CDR3 protein. The data contain 540,000 or so distinct CDR3 sequences, 27% of them seen just once; the ten biggest clones take up approximately 17%. The material sequenced was blood. These receptors all come from a woman between 65 and 79 years old in good health. CDR3s include the opening cysteine and the closing phenylalanine or tryptophan. The D gene is left open where the match is weak. Clone size is not always given. Where it is, it says once, few, many or a class for expanded clones.

j_call	clone_size	v_call	d_call	cdr3_aa	cdr3_nt
TRBJ2-7	-	TRBV4-3	TRBD1	CASSQDSGTGVYEQYF	TGCGCCAGCAGCCAAGATAGTGGGACAGGGGTCTACGAGCAGTACTTC
TRBJ2-5	-	TRBV12-3/TRBV12-4	-	CASSLRNKRGETRYF	TGTGCCAGCAGCCTGCGGAACAAGAGAGGGGAGACCCGGTACTTC
TRBJ2-3	few	TRBV9	-	CASSASPGGGGGTDTQYF	TGTGCCAGCAGCGCCTCCCCGGGGGGCGGGGGAGGCACAGATACGCAGTATTTT
TRBJ2-5	-	TRBV24-1	TRBD2	CATSDARWAGEETQYF	TGTGCCACCAGTGATGCCCGATGGGCGGGGGAAGAGACCCAGTACTTC
TRBJ2-5	few	TRBV20-1	-	CSASSAHHEMETQYF	TGCAGTGCTAGTTCGGCCCACCACGAGATGGAGACCCAGTACTTC
TRBJ2-7	many	TRBV2	-	CASSVWIGVYEQYF	TGTGCCAGCAGTGTTTGGATTGGGGTTTACGAGCAGTACTTC
TRBJ2-3	few	TRBV9	TRBD2	CASSAGLAGGTDTQYF	TGTGCCAGCAGCGCGGGACTAGCGGGGGGCACAGATACGCAGTATTTT
TRBJ2-1	-	TRBV15	-	CATSRDRGGANNEQFF	TGTGCCACCAGCAGAGATAGGGGGGGGGCAAACAATGAGCAGTTCTTC
TRBJ2-2	-	TRBV19	-	CASSIDRNKLTGELFF	TGTGCCAGTAGTATAGATCGGAACAAACTCACCGGGGAGCTGTTTTTT
TRBJ1-4	few	TRBV20-1	TRBD1	CSATDGTGDEKLFF	TGCAGTGCTACTGACGGGACAGGGGATGAAAAACTGTTTTTT
TRBJ1-1	-	TRBV20-1	TRBD1	CSASGTGELSTEAFF	TGCAGTGCTAGTGGGACAGGGGAGTTAAGCACTGAAGCTTTCTTT